This record covers a single T cell receptor beta chain. Germline lookup yields CDR1 SGHRS and CDR2 YFSETQ. Trimming cost V 0 bases and J 6 bases, with 12 bases left between them. The CDR3 runs to 15 residues. Treatment of the sample: oral pan-JAK inhibitor, 5-10 mg twice daily. These data belong to a study of CD8+ T cells in alopecia areata. Reverse transcription of extracted RNA yielded cDNA, which provided the sequencing template. This table comes from immunoSEQ multiplex PCR, and its TCRdb copy is limited to in-frame clones, with some not included. Seen here are approximately 120,000 clones, 60% to 65% observed once, and the top ten hold under 7.5%.

The chain is built from TRBV5-1 and TRBJ1-4, with a possible D match to TRBD1 (6 bases). The sequenced sample was CD4+ T cells sorted from blood, obtained at week 4, from a patient treated with tofacitinib. The sequence came from a human donor with alopecia areata. The CDR3 region is CASSLGTAPDEKLFF. Here the CDR3 DNA reads TGCGCCAGCAGCTTGGGGACAGCCCCTGATGAAAAACTGTTTTTT.